This T cell receptor beta chain emerged from a study of immune evolution from preneoplasia to lung adenocarcinoma. Overall study context: HLA loss of heterozygosity: around 6.5% AIS, about 15% MIA, around 33% ADC, none AAH. Findings of the study overall: Highest clonality occurred in KRAS-mutant, not EGFR-mutant or double wild-type, nodules.

Of note for this clone: Its cognate antigen is unknown.

Sequenced by immunoSEQ multiplex PCR; TCRdb stores in-frame clones only, minus some. The sample holds tens of thousands of clones, 75% seen once. Source material: FFPE invasive lung adenocarcinoma tissue. The TCR originated in a person in their sixties or seventies with lung adenocarcinoma.

This CDR3 reads CASSFGQGGNQPQHF. The CDR3 DNA follows: TGTGCCAGCAGCTTTGGACAGGGCGGCAATCAGCCCCAGCATTTT. V usage is TRBV11-2 and J usage is TRBJ1-5, with 8 nucleotides matching TRBD1. The CDR3 is 15 residues long. Germline V gene sequence: CDR1 SGHAT, CDR2 FQNNGV. V shed 3 bases, J shed 2 bases, and the junction held 3 bases outside the gene matches.